This T cell receptor beta chain was identified during a study of T cells after yellow fever vaccination. Study-wide points: The appearance of a small share of clonotypes in both CD4 and CD8 compartments was observed.

With 5 bases removed from V and 3 bases from J, the gap between germline ends came to 11 bases. CDR3 length: 14 residues. CDR1 and CDR2 from the germline V gene are SGHAT and FQNNGV. Concerning this clonotype: Its antigen is undetermined.

TCRdb used MiXCR to reprocess the 5' RACE reads, holding one entry per CDR3 protein. The table records a few hundred thousand distinct CDR3 sequences, about 5.2% of them present only once. This TCR came from a man between 18 and 29 years old who received the YFV17D yellow fever vaccine. The material sequenced was CD4+ T cells sorted from PBMCs, taken on the day of the yellow fever booster vaccination. J is TRBJ2-1 and V is TRBV11-2; possible D gene TRBD2, 5 bases. The CDR3 DNA follows: TGTGCCAGCAGCACCCGGGAAGGCTACAATGAGCAGTTCTTC. Translated, it gives CASSTREGYNEQFF.